This T cell receptor beta chain came from a study of cytomegalovirus exposure and HLA in healthy donors (TCRdb year 2017). For context, the study as a whole: An earlier analysis of several hundred of the donors reported approximately 300 Gb of sequence data and roughly 110 million unique TCR beta sequences from 150 million to 200 million T cells. A handful of DR-DQ haplotypes were treated as single units for association and clustering because of strong linkage in the cohort. A later genetic analysis used genome-wide SNP genotypes for 398 of the 666 donors, treating that subset as a discovery cohort. Class I and class II HLA loci were covered by the typing at four-digit resolution. An early release that covered 640 HLA-typed donors contained approximately 300 gigabases of sequencing data and 65 million to 100 million unique TCR sequences. The study combined high-throughput TCR immunosequencing, statistical association of individual TCRs with disease status, and machine learning to predict cytomegalovirus infection status. To study patterns of TCR occurrence, a later analysis re-analyzed previously published TCR beta repertoires from around 670 donors and added high-resolution HLA genotyping. Rather than drawing on any new phenotypic data, the later analysis identified candidate immune exposures from TCR beta sequences and the way those sequences occurred across donors. The number of typed donors differed by locus: roughly 629-630 for A, B, C, DRB1 and DQB1; some 540 for DQA1; fewer than 610 for DPA1; and about 450 for DPB1. Alongside the repertoire data, information on donor age, sex, ethnicity and CMV serostatus was compiled. To decide whether each TCR beta V gene segment behaved as functional or pseudogenic, an earlier analysis of over 500 of the donors relied on high-throughput TCR beta sequencing. Every discovery cohort repertoire had been produced on one sequencing platform. In addition to the first cohort of 650 to 750 subjects, a separate validation cohort of some 120 different subjects was used. The study profiled the T cell repertoires of some 610 subjects by immunosequencing and related them to cytomegalovirus serostatus. Among almost 400 genotyped donors of the cohort, an average of around 240,000 unique TCR beta nucleotide sequences were sequenced per donor, 15% to 20% of them non-productive. The study was designed to test whether signatures of past pathogen exposure could be identified by cataloging public T cell receptors. The genetic ancestry cluster associated with self-reported Caucasian donors included 81% of the 398 genotyped donors. The paper as a whole reports these results and caveats: Because some donors lacked HLA typing at each locus, the association tests relied only on the typed subset. Some IMGT-functional V segments, including TRBV6-2 and TRBV6-3, could not be distinguished by the 87-base-pair reads and were therefore excluded. In a later analysis, several top co-occurrence clusters were reported to appear linked to parvovirus B19, influenza, CMV and Epstein-Barr virus. Immune exposure information for the cohort was limited to CMV serostatus. In a later analysis, most CMV-associated TCR beta chains were found to appear HLA-restricted, with HLA associations seemingly driven largely by CMV exposure. In a later analysis, the rate of TCR association differed among HLA loci, with DRB1 alleles having the most associated TCRs and HLA-C alleles having the fewest. At a false discovery rate of 0.05, a later analysis linked 15,000 to 20,000 TCR beta sequences to specific HLA alleles. A few of the identified cytomegalovirus-associated TCR beta chains were confirmed in vitro to be specific for cytomegalovirus antigens. When HLA alleles, especially DR and DQ, strongly co-occurred, attributing TCR associations to individual alleles was difficult. A further reported finding was that TCR beta sequences accurately predicted the HLA-A and HLA-B alleles for most subjects in the first cohort. The cohort was sequenced for TCR beta chains only, and without alpha or paired-chain data the features that could be detected were limited. In a later analysis, HLA-associated TCR beta chains showed more clonal expansion and lower generation probabilities than non-associated chains that were equally common. Most TCR sequences were seen in very few donors, while some public TCRs were found in many individuals. Broadly in line with IMGT annotations, most TCR beta V segments showed up in productive rearrangements about 87% or about 30% of the time in an earlier analysis of a few hundred of the donors. The authors suggested that the approach could potentially be extended to other disease states and immunological phenotypes. In a later genetic analysis, a missense DCLRE1C variant was associated with V-gene and J-gene trimming of TCR beta chains, and the association was replicated in an independent cohort. Roughly uniform sequencing depth across donors was assumed in presence/absence analyses, although this assumption may not hold. Linkage disequilibrium might explain the correlated functional status among segregating V segments, but an unknown experimental factor could not be ruled out. The classifier was reported to diagnose cytomegalovirus status with high specificity and sensitivity in both the original cohort and the validation cohort. Because counts were too low, seventeen rarely observed V segments, including chromosome 9 orphons, were excluded from the earlier analysis of 587 of the donors. In a later genetic analysis, fewer N-insertions in productive TCRs were reported among donors in an Asian-associated ancestry cluster than the approximately 670-donor mean. The sequencing pipeline was judged likely to have produced a cluster of highly shared sequence variants as a technical artifact. The study listed 164 TCR beta chains as associated with cytomegalovirus.

The cohort was made up of under 800 healthy bone marrow donors. At the time of sampling, every cohort member was nominally healthy, though immune exposures that went unrecorded were likely present. The donor tested CMV seronegative and was one of the 352 seronegative cohort members. A peripheral blood sample was provided by each donor, and peripheral blood mononuclear cells were used for TCR beta sequencing. Genomic DNA was extracted from the blood cell samples with the Qiagen DNeasy Blood Extraction Kit. A word on this clone: Its antigen remains unidentified. Per-base qualities were not stored, and no clone one base away is much larger.

V drops 6 bases and J drops 2 bases, leaving 14 bases in between. The CDR3 numbers 15 residues from cysteine through phenylalanine. The only DNA kept is the CDR3, 45 bases in frame from the first base. The germline V gene sets CDR1 to MNHEY and CDR2 to SVGAGI. The protocol used for the library was the immunoSEQ multiplex PCR assay. The multiplex PCR relied on a mix of 60 forward primers for TCR Vbeta segments and 13 reverse primers for TCR Jbeta segments. The CDR3 region of rearranged TCR beta genes was amplified from genomic DNA by a multiplex PCR assay. The Illumina HiSeq System was used to sequence the amplified TCR beta libraries as 87-base-pair reads. The original pipeline was this. A later analysis counted some 74 million unique TCR beta chains across the 690 or so repertoires, and 9.5 million to 11 million of these chains were shared by at least two donors. Raw reads were error-corrected and collapsed into unique sequences by a nearest-neighbor algorithm in which closely related sequences were merged to remove PCR and sequencing errors. Alignment of CDR3 sequences to IMGT reference sequences was used to assign V, D and J gene segments. Each retained sequence needed at least a six-nucleotide match to both a V gene segment and a J gene segment. Rearrangements were called productive when the CDR3 lacked stop codons and stayed in frame with V and J; all others were non-productive. Following IMGT convention, CDR3 was defined as the stretch from the second conserved V-encoded cysteine up to the conserved J-encoded phenylalanine. In an earlier analysis of roughly 580 of the donors, sequences lacking an unambiguous match to a single V gene segment were excluded. An earlier analysis of over 450 of the donors classified V segments as functional when productive rearrangements were above 56.7% and as segregating when the standard deviation between donors was above 5%. A statistical classification framework was developed to diagnose cytomegalovirus status using the catalog of TCR beta chain sequences. V and J gene assignment, in a later analysis, came from comparing TCR nucleotide sequences with IMGT/GENE-DB human TR gene sequences. Using the TCRdist pipeline, a later analysis assigned CDR3 sequences along with most-parsimonious VDJ recombination scenarios. In a later analysis, each TCR beta chain was defined by its CDR3 amino acid sequence together with its V-gene family, and reads lacking a unique V-gene family were excluded. In a later analysis, around 650 highly shared, low-generation-probability nucleotide sequences were removed to address suspected cross-contamination and a sequencing artifact. In a later analysis, a clonal expansion index was calculated for each public chain from normalized within-repertoire ranks of inferred template counts. In a later analysis, generation probabilities were computed with a VDJ recombination model fitted to out-of-frame rearrangements, and the resulting probabilities were checked against IGoR. In a later analysis, TCR-TCR, TCR-HLA and TCR-CMV co-occurrence was scored with hypergeometric tests, and a repertoire-size bias correction was applied to TCR pairs. In a later analysis, false discovery rates were estimated by permuting HLA or CMV assignments 20 times. In a later analysis, co-occurring TCRs were grouped with DBSCAN, and TCRdist sequence similarity was added when clustering was performed within HLA-allele-positive subsets. Repertoires with fewer than 30,000 or more than 120,000 public chains, plus five repertoires with anomalous nucleotide sharing, were excluded from co-occurrence clustering. The clones in this table, taken by TCRdb from immuneACCESS, are in-frame only. Not every clone is retained; where verified, under half of the shortfall comes from an unresolved V gene, and the cause of the rest is unknown. V and J calls and clone size are those listed in that table; D and trimming were worked out from the DNA. The sample contains about 200,000 clones, approximately 80% of them found a single time. The ten largest make up approximately 1.4% of the sample.

This TCR was sampled from a girl aged 10-17 years in good health and CMV-seronegative. This chain joins TRBV6-5 to TRBJ1-5; the D gene lacks a confident call. Material for sequencing was PBMCs. Here the CDR3 is given as CASRPYGSGNQPQHF. The DNA sequence follows: TGTGCCAGCAGACCCTACGGGTCTGGCAATCAGCCCCAGCATTTT.